This TCR beta chain is drawn from a study of shared clonotypes between healthy human individuals. On this clone: The target antigen is unknown.

Libraries were prepared by immunoSEQ multiplex PCR; TCRdb keeps only in-frame clonotypes and omits some of them. The table has 2,500,000 or so clones, 90% to 95% seen once. This CDR3 is built from 14 residues. CDR1 MNHNY and CDR2 SVGAGI come from the germline V gene (reference sequence). V was cut by 8 bases and J by 6 bases, with 17 bases left in between. Study-wide results and caveats: Researchers sampled only blood; tissue repertoires likely differ.

The sequencing sample was made of naive CD4+ T cells from PBMCs. Subset denoted: CD45RA+ positively selected. The clonotype comes from a young man in good health. Some clones in this sample may be carry-over from other donors' samples. This rearrangement joins TRBV6-6 to TRBJ2-1; D assignment may be TRBD1 or TRBD2 (5 bases each). CDR3 residues: CASENQVRGNEQFF. In DNA, the CDR3 is TGTGCCAGCGAAAACCAGGTGAGGGGCAATGAGCAGTTCTTC.